This T cell receptor beta chain came from a study of T cells after posttransplantation cyclophosphamide. Using immunoSEQ multiplex PCR, the repertoire was profiled, and TCRdb retains in-frame clones only, with some absent. The sample has fewer than 25,000 clones, around 98% seen once. The naive gate required viable CD3+CD4+ or CD3+CD8+ cells with CCR7+CD45RA+CD45RO-CD95-CD27+CD28+ phenotype. With 3 bases removed from V and 2 bases from J, the gap between germline ends came to 8 bases. Looked up from germline, CDR1 is LNHDA and CDR2 is SQIVND (reference sequence). The CDR3 is made up of 13 amino acids.

This TCR derives from a man aged 50 or older in good health, CMV-negative, and a related stem cell transplant donor. The rearrangement joins TRBV19 to TRBJ2-7; possible D gene TRBD2, 5 bases. The material sequenced was naive CD4+ T cells sorted from PBMCs. The CDR3 DNA is TGTGCCAGTAGTATTGAGGGCCCCTACGAGCAGTACTTC. Protein product: CASSIEGPYEQYF.